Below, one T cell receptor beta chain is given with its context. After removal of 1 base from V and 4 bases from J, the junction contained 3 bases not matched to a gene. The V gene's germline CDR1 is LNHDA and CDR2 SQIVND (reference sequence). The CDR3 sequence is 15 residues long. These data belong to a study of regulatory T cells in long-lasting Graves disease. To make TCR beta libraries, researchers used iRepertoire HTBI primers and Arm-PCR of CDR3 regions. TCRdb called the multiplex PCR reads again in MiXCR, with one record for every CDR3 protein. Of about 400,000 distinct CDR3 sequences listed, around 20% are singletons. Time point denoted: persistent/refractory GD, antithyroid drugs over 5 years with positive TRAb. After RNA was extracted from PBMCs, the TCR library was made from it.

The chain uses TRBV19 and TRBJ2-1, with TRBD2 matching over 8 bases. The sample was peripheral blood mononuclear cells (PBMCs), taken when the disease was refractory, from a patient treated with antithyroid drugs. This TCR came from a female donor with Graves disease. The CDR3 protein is CASSIGAGGYNEQFF. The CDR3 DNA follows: TGTGCCAGTAGTATAGGGGCGGGGGGTTACAATGAGCAGTTCTTC. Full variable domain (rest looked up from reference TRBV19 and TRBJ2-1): DGGITQSPKYLFRKEGQNVTLSCEQNLNHDAMYWYRQDPGQGLRLIYYSQIVNDFQKGDIAEGYSVSREKKESFPLTVTSAQKNPTAFYLCASSIGAGGYNEQFFGPGTRLTVL.